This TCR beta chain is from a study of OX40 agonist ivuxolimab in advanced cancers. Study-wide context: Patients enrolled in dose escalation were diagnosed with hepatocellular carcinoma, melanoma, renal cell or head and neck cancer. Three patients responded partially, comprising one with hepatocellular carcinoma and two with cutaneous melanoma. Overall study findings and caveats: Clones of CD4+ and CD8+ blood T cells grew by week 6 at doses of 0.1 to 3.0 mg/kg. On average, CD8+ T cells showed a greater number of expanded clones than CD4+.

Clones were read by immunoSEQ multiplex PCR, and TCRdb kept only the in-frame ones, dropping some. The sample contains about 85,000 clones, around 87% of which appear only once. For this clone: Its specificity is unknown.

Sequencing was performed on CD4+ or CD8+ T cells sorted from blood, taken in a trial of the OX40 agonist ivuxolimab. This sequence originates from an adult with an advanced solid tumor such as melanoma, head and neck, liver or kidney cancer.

Written as DNA, the CDR3 is TGCGCCAGCAGCAGCCTGGCAGGGTGGCCAGGGACCCACGAGCAGTACTTC. Amino acids: CASSSLAGWPGTHEQYF. The chain recombines TRBV5-1 with TRBJ2-7; D is tentatively TRBD1 or TRBD2 (5 bases each). Trimming pared 4 bases from V and 5 bases from J, leaving 25 bases between. CDR3 size: 17 residues. Per the germline V gene, CDR1 is SGHRS and CDR2 is YFSETQ.